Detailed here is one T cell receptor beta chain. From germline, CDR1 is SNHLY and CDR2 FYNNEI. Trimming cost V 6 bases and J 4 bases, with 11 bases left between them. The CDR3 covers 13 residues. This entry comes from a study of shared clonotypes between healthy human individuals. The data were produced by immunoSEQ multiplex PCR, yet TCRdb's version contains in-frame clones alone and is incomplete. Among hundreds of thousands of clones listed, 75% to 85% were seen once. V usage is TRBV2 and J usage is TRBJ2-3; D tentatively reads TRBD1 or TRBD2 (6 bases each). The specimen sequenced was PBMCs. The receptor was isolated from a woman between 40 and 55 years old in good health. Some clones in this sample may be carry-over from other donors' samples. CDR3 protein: CASSEGGADTQYF. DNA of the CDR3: TGTGCCAGCAGCGAGGGGGGAGCAGATACGCAGTATTTT.